Each of the 15 T cell receptor beta chains below was sequenced from the same sample in a study of blood T cell repertoires in COVID-19. The method was immunoSEQ multiplex PCR; TCRdb's version includes in-frame clones alone and lacks a portion of them. The profile covers 650,000 to 800,000 clones, with over 80% appearing a single time and approximately 0.25% taken by the ten largest. Material for sequencing was peripheral blood. The receptors come from a woman aged 18-35 years with acute or convalescent COVID-19.

J is TRBJ1-2 and V is TRBV29-1; 8 bases align to TRBD1. J was trimmed by 3 bases and V by 8 bases; bases with no gene match: 11. The CDR3 sequence is 14 residues long. CDR1 is SQVTM and CDR2 is ANQGSEA in the germline V gene. The chain's CDR3 is CSTLPRDRYYGYTF. Written as DNA, the CDR3 is TGCAGCACCTTACCCCGGGACAGGTACTATGGCTACACCTTC. Full variable domain (rest looked up from reference TRBV29-1 and TRBJ1-2): SAVISQKPSRDICQRGTSLTIQCQVDSQVTMMFWYRQQPGQSLTLIATANQGSEATYESGFVIDKFPISRPNLTFSTLTVSNMSPEDSSIYLCSTLPRDRYYGYTFGSGTRLTVV.

This sequence joins TRBV12-5 and TRBJ1-1; no reliable D call. In germline, CDR1 is LGHNT, CDR2 FRNRAP. Trimming took 1 base from V and 3 from J, leaving 12 bases between them. The CDR3 covers 15 residues. Here the CDR3 reads CASGLGRGYDTEAFF. The CDR3 DNA is TGTGCTAGTGGTTTGGGACGAGGGTATGACACTGAAGCTTTCTTT. Variable domain in full (rest from reference TRBV12-5 and TRBJ1-1): DARVTQTPRHKVTEMGQEVTMRCQPILGHNTVFWYRQTMMQGLELLAYFRNRAPLDDSGMPKDRFSAEMPDATLATLKIQPSEPRDSAVYFCASGLGRGYDTEAFFGQGTRLTVV.

In its sample, this clone was seen a few times. The chain couples TRBV30 to TRBJ1-4; a weak D match, TRBD1 (6 bases). V lost 3 bases, J lost 13 bases, and 12 bases lay in between. CDR1 is GTSNPN, CDR2 SVGIG, per germline (reference sequence). The CDR3 is 11 residues long. CDR3 bases: TGTGCCTGGAGAAGTCAGGGGATACTGTTTTTT. As protein: CAWRSQGILFF.

V is TRBV11-2 and J is TRBJ2-5; D is possibly TRBD1 (5 bases). CDR1 is SGHAT, CDR2 FQNNGV, per germline. Trimming took off 0 bases at V and 3 bases at J, with 14 bases between the two ends. This CDR3 contains 16 residues. Written as DNA, the CDR3 is TGTGCCAGCAGCTTAGATGGGGCATTCGAAAAAGAGACCCAGTACTTC. Amino acid sequence: CASSLDGAFEKETQYF. The full variable domain, with the rest looked up from reference TRBV11-2 and TRBJ2-5, is EAGVAQSPRYKIIEKRQSVAFWCNPISGHATLYWYQQILGQGPKLLIQFQNNGVVDDSQLPKDRFSAERLKGVDSTLKIQPAKLEDSAVYLCASSLDGAFEKETQYFGPGTRLLVL.

This chain uses TRBV6-5 with TRBJ1-2; 8 positions match TRBD1. J lost 5 bases, V lost 4 bases, and 9 bases had no gene match. The CDR3 loop spans 15 amino acids. Germline CDR1 is MNHEY and CDR2 is SVGAGI. CDR3 region: CASSSPGQGRYGYTF. CDR3 nucleotide sequence: TGTGCCAGCAGTTCCCCCGGACAGGGAAGGTATGGCTACACCTTC.

The rearrangement uses TRBV27 and TRBJ1-3; D unresolved. Germline CDR1 reads MNHEY; CDR2 reads SMNVEV (reference sequence). The CDR3 has 13 amino acids. Between the trimmed V and J ends, which lost 6 bases and 2 bases, there was a span of 8 bases. In nucleotides, the CDR3 is TGTGCCAGCAGCCGCTACGCTGGAAACACCATATATTTT. This codes for CASSRYAGNTIYF.

The table lists this clone with a count of one. This CDR3 is CASSLGDRHYGYTF. The CDR3, as DNA: TGTGCCAGCAGCTTGGGGGACAGACACTATGGCTACACCTTC. This rearrangement joins TRBV7-9 to TRBJ1-2; 7 nucleotides match TRBD1. Germline CDR1 SEHNR, CDR2 FQNEAQ (reference sequence). This CDR3 spans 14 amino acids. J was trimmed by 3 bases and V by 3 bases; bases with no gene match: 4.

This chain links TRBV20-1 with TRBJ2-3; 8 bases align to TRBD1. Per germline, CDR1 DFQATT and CDR2 SNEGSKA (reference sequence). This CDR3 is 16 amino acids long. Trimming removed 3 bases from V and 5 bases from J; junction bases left unmatched: 13. In DNA, the CDR3 is TGCAGTGCTAGTTTACGGCGGACAGGGAATGGAGATACGCAGTATTTT. It yields the protein CSASLRRTGNGDTQYF.

CDR3 nucleotide sequence: TGTGCCAGCTATACGGGGGGGGACTTGAACACTGAAGCTTTCTTT. This gives the protein CASYTGGDLNTEAFF. V and J are TRBV2 and TRBJ1-1; D might be TRBD1 (5 bases). V dropped 8 bases and J dropped 0 bases, with 16 bases sitting between them. This CDR3 spans 15 amino acids. Germline V lookup: CDR1 SNHLY, CDR2 FYNNEI.

As for this clone: Within the sample, other DNA sequences also encode this same CDR3. This rearrangement joins TRBV2 to TRBJ1-1, with 10 bases that match TRBD1. CDR3 length: 14 residues. V lost 4 bases, J lost 4 bases, and 3 bases stayed unmatched. Germline CDR1 and CDR2: SNHLY and FYNNEI. This CDR3 reads CASSGDRGVTEAFF. The CDR3 coding sequence is TGTGCCAGCAGTGGGGACAGGGGTGTCACTGAAGCTTTCTTT. Variable domain in full (rest from reference TRBV2 and TRBJ1-1): EPEVTQTPSHQVTQMGQEVILRCVPISNHLYFYWYRQILGQKVEFLVSFYNNEISEKSEIFDDQFSVERPDGSNFTLKIRSTKLEDSAMYFCASSGDRGVTEAFFGQGTRLTVV.

The chain combines TRBV6-4 with TRBJ2-1; 9 bases fit TRBD2. Germline V gene lookup returns CDR1 MRHNA and CDR2 SNTAGT. This CDR3 spans 15 amino acids. J lost 5 bases, V lost 6 bases, and 8 bases had no gene match. DNA of the CDR3: TGTGCCAGCAGAAGAGCGGGGGGCGATCACAATGAGCAGTTCTTC. It yields the protein CASRRAGGDHNEQFF.

The chain has TRBV4-1 and TRBJ2-1; TRBD2 might be the D (7 bases). The CDR3 is 20 amino acids. CDR1 and CDR2 (germline): MGHRA, YSYEKL. The germline V and J ends were trimmed by 0 bases and 8 bases, with 29 bases remaining between them. CDR3 protein: CASSQDPNLFRRGGGYEQFF. The CDR3 region has the DNA TGCGCCAGCAGCCAAGATCCCAATCTGTTTAGGAGAGGGGGGGGCTATGAGCAGTTCTTC.

J is TRBJ1-2 and V is TRBV10-3, with 9 positions matching TRBD1. Germline CDR1 is ENHRY and CDR2 is SYGVKD. The CDR3 is 14 residues long. Trimming at V came to 10 bases and at J to 3 bases, leaving 9 bases not matched to a gene. CDR3 protein: CATTGTGFDYGYTF. Written as DNA, the CDR3 is TGTGCCACCACCGGGACAGGGTTCGACTATGGCTACACCTTC.

The chain uses TRBV6-5 and TRBJ1-1; D remains ambiguous. Germline V CDR1 and CDR2: MNHEY, SVGAGI. Trimming took off 6 bases at V and 1 base at J, with 9 bases between the two ends. The CDR3 extends over 13 amino acids. CDR3 residues: CASRPEGNTEAFF. CDR3 nucleotides: TGTGCCAGCAGACCCGAGGGGAACACTGAAGCTTTCTTT.

J is TRBJ2-1 and V is TRBV4-2, with 12 bases aligning to TRBD2. CDR1 and CDR2 (germline): LGHNA, YNFKEQ. J gave up 0 bases and V 6 bases, and 9 bases lay outside the gene matches. The CDR3 totals 18 residues. The CDR3 sequence: CASRPGTSGSFSYNEQFF. DNA of the CDR3: TGTGCCAGCAGACCCGGGACTAGCGGGTCCTTCTCCTACAATGAGCAGTTCTTC.